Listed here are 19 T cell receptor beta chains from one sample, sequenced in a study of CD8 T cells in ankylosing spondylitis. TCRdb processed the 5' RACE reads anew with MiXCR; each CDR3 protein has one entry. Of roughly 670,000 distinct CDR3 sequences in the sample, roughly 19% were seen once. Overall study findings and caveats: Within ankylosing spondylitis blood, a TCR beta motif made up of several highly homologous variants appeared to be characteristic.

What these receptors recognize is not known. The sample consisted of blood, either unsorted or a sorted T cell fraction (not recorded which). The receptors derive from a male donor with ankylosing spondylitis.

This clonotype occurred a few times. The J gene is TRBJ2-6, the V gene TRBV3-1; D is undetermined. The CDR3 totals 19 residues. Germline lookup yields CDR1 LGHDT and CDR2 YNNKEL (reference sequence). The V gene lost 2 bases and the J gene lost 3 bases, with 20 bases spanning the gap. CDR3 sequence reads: CASSQRAAGSVSGANVLTF. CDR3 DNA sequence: TGTGCCAGCAGCCAACGTGCAGCAGGAAGCGTAAGTGGGGCCAACGTCCTGACTTTC. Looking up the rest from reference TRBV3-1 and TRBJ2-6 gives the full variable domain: DTAVSQTPKYLVTQMGNDKSIKCEQNLGHDTMYWYKQDSKKFLKIMFSYNNKELIINETVPNRFSPKSPDKAHLNLHINSLELGDSAVYFCASSQRAAGSVSGANVLTFGAGSRLTVL.

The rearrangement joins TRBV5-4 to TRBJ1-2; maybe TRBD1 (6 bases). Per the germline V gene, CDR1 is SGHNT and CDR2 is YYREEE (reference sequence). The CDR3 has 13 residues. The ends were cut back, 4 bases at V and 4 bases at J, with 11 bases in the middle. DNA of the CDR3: TGTGCCAGCAGCCGGGACACCCTCTATGGCTACACCTTC. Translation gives CASSRDTLYGYTF. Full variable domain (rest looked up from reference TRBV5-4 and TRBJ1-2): ETGVTQSPTHLIKTRGQQVTLRCSSQSGHNTVSWYQQALGQGPQFIFQYYREEENGRGNFPPRFSGLQFPNYSSELNVNALELDDSALYLCASSRDTLYGYTFGSGTRLTVV.

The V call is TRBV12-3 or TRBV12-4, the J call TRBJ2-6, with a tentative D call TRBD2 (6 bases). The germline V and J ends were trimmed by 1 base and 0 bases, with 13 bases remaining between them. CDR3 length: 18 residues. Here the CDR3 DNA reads TGTGCCAGCAGTTTAGATCGCGGGACCCTCTCTGGGGCCAACGTCCTGACTTTC. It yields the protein CASSLDRGTLSGANVLTF.

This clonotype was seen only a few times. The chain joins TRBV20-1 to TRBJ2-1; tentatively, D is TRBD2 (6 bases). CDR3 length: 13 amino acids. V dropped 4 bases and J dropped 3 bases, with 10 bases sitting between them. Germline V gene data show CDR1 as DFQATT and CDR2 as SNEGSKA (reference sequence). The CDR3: CSANRGSYNEQFF. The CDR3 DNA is TGCAGTGCTAATCGGGGGAGCTACAATGAGCAGTTCTTC.

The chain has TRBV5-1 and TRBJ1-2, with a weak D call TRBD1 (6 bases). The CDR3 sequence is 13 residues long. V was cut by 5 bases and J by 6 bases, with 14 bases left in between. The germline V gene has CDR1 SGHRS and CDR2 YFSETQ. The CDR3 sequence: CASSLLQGNGYTF. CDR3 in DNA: TGCGCCAGCAGTCTGTTACAGGGAAATGGCTACACCTTC.

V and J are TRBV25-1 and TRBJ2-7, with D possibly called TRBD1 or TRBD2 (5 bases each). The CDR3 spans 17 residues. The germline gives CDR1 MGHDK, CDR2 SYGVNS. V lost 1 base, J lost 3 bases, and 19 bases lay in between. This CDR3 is CASSESDGARSGYEQYF. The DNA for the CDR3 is TGTGCCAGCAGTGAATCCGACGGGGCTCGGTCGGGCTACGAGCAGTACTTC.

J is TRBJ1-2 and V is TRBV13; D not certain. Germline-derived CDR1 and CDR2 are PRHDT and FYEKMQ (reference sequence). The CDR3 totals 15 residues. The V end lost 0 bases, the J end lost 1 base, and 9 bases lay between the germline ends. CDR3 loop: CASSLGGQVNYGYTF. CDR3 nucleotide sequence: TGTGCCAGCAGCTTAGGAGGCCAAGTTAACTATGGCTACACCTTC.

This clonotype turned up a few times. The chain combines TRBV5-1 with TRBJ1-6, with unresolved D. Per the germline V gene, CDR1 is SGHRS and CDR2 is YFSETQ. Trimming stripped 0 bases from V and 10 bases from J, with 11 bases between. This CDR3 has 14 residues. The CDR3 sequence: CASSLVYPDSPLHF. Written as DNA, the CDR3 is TGCGCCAGCAGCTTGGTGTATCCGGACTCACCCCTCCACTTT.

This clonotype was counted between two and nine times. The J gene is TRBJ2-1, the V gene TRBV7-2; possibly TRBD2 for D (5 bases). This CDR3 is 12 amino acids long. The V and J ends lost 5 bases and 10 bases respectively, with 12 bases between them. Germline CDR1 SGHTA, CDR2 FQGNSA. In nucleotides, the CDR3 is TGTGCCAGCAGCACCAATGGCGGGGAGCAGTTCTTC. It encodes CASSTNGGEQFF. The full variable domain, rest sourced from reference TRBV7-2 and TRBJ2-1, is GAGVSQSPSNKVTEKGKDVELRCDPISGHTALYWYRQSLGQGLEFLIYFQGNSAPDKSGLPSDRFSAERTGGSVSTLTIQRTQQEDSAVYLCASSTNGGEQFFGPGTRLTVL.

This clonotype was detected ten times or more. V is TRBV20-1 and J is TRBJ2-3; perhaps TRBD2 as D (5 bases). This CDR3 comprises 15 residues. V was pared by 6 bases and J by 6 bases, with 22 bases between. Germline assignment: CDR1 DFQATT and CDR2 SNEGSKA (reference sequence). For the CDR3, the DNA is TGCAGTGCAAATAACGACGGGGTGAGGTTGGATACGCAGTATTTT. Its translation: CSANNDGVRLDTQYF.

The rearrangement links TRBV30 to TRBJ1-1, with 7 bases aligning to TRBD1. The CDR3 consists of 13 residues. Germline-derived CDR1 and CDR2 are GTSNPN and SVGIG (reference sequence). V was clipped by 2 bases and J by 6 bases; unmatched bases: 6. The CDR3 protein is CAWSSTGISEAFF. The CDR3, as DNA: TGTGCCTGGAGTTCGACAGGGATCTCTGAAGCTTTCTTT.

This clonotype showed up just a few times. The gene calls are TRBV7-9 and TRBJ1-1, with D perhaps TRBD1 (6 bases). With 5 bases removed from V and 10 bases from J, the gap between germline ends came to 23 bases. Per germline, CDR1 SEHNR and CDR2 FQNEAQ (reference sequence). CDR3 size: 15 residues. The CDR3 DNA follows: TGTGCCAGCAGCCAAAAAGGGGGGGAAGGCGGCGGAGCTTTCTTT. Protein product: CASSQKGGEGGGAFF.

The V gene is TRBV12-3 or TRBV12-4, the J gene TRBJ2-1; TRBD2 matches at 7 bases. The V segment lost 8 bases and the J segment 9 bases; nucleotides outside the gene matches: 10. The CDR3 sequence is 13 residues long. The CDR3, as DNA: TGTGCCAGCGGGAGGGCCCTGAGGAGTGAGCAGTTCTTC. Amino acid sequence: CASGRALRSEQFF.

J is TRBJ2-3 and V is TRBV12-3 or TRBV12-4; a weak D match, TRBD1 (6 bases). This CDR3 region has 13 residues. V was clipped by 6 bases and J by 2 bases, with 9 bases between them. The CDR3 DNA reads TGTGCCAGCAGCGGACAGCCCACAGATACGCAGTATTTT. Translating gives CASSGQPTDTQYF.

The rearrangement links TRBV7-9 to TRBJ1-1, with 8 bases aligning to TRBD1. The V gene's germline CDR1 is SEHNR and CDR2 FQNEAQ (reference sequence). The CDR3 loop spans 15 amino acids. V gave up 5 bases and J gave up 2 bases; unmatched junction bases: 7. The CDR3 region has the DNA TGTGCCAGCAGCCGATCGGACAGGGTAAACACTGAAGCTTTCTTT. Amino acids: CASSRSDRVNTEAFF.

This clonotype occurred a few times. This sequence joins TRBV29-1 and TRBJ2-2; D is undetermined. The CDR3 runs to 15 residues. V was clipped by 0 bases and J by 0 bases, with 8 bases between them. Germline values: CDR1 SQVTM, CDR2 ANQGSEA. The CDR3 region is CSVEEAGANTGELFF. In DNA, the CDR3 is TGCAGCGTTGAAGAGGCCGGAGCGAACACCGGGGAGCTGTTTTTT.

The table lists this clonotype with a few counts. The CDR3: CASSLNWGETQYF. The DNA for the CDR3 is TGTGCCAGCAGCTTAAACTGGGGAGAGACCCAGTACTTC. The chain links TRBV7-2 to TRBJ2-5; D not resolved. CDR1 is SGHTA, CDR2 FQGNSA, per germline. V was trimmed by 2 bases and J by 4 bases, leaving 8 bases between them. The CDR3 is 13 residues long.

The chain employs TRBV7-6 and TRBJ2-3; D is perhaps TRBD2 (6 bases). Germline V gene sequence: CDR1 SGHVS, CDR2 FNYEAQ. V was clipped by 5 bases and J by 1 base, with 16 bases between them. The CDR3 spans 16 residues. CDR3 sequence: CASSLDRSSGTDTQYF. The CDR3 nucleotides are TGTGCCAGCAGCCTAGATAGGTCTAGCGGCACAGATACGCAGTATTTT.

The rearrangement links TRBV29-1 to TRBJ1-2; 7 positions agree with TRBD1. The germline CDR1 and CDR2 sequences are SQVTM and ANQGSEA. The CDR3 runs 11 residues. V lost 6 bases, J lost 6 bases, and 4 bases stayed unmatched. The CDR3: CSVVTGDGYTF. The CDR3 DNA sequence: TGCAGCGTCGTCACAGGGGATGGCTACACCTTC. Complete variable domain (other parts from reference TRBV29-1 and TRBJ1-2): SAVISQKPSRDICQRGTSLTIQCQVDSQVTMMFWYRQQPGQSLTLIATANQGSEATYESGFVIDKFPISRPNLTFSTLTVSNMSPEDSSIYLCSVVTGDGYTFGSGTRLTVV.